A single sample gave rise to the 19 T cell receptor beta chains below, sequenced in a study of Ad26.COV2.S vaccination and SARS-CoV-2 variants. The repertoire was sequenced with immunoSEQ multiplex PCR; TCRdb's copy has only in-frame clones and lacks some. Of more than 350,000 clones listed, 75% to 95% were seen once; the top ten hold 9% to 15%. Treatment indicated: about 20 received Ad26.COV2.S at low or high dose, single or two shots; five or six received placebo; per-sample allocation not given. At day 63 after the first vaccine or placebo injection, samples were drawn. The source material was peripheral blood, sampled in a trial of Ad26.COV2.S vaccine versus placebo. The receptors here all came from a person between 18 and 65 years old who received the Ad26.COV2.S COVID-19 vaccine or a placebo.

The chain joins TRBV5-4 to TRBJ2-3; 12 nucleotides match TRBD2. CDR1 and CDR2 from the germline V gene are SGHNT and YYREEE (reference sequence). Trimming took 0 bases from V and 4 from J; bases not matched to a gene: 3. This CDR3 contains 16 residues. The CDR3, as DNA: TGTGCCAGCAGCTTGGGGGCTAGCGGGAGGGCAGATACGCAGTATTTT. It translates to CASSLGASGRADTQYF.

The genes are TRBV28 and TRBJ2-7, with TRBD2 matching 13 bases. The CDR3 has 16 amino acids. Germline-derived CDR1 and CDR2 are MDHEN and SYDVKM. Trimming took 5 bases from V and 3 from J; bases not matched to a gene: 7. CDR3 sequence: CASSGTSGIKGYEQYF. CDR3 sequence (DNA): TGTGCCAGCAGTGGGACTAGCGGGATTAAGGGCTACGAGCAGTACTTC. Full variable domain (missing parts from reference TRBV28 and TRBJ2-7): DVKVTQSSRYLVKRTGEKVFLECVQDMDHENMFWYRQDPGLGLRLIYFSYDVKMKEKGDIPEGYSVSREKKERFSLILESASTNQTSMYLCASSGTSGIKGYEQYFGPGTRLTVT.

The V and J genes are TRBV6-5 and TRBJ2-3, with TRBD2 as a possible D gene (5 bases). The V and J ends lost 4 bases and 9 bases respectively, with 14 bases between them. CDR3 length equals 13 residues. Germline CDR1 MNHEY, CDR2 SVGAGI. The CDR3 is CASSSRTPATQYF. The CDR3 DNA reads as TGTGCCAGCAGTTCCCGGACTCCGGCAACGCAGTATTTT.

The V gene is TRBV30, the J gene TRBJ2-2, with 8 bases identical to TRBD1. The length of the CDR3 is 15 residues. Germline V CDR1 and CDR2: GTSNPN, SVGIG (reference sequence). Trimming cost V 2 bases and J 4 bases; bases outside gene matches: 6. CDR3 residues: CAWSTGQGSTGELFF. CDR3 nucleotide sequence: TGTGCCTGGAGTACTGGACAGGGAAGCACCGGGGAGCTGTTTTTT. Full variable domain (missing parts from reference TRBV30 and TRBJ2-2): SQTIHQWPATLVQPVGSPLSLECTVEGTSNPNLYWYRQAAGRGLQLLFYSVGIGQISSEVPQNLSASRPQDRQFILSSKKLLLSDSGFYLCAWSTGQGSTGELFFGEGSRLTVL.

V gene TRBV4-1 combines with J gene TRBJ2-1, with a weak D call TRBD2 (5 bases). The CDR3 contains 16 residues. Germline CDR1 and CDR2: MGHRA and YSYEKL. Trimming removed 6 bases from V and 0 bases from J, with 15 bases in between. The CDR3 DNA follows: TGCGCCAGCAGGTTAGAGCGGACGAGCTCCTACAATGAGCAGTTCTTC. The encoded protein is CASRLERTSSYNEQFF.

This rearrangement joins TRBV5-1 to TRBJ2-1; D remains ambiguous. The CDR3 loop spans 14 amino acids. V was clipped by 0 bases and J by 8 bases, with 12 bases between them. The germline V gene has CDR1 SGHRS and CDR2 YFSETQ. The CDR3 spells CASSLVRFWDEQFF. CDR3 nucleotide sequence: TGCGCCAGCAGCTTGGTACGGTTTTGGGATGAGCAGTTCTTC.

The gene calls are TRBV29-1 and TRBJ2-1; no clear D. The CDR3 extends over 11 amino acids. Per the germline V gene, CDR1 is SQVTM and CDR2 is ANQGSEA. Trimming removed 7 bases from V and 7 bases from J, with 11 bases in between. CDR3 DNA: TGCAGCGCCCACGTCCTAAATGAGCAGTTCTTC. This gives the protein CSAHVLNEQFF.

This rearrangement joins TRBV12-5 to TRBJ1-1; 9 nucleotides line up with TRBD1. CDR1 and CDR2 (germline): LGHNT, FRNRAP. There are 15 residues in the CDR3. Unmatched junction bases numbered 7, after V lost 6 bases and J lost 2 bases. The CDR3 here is CASGSPGQGNTEAFF. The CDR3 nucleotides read TGTGCTAGTGGCAGTCCGGGACAGGGAAACACTGAAGCTTTCTTT.

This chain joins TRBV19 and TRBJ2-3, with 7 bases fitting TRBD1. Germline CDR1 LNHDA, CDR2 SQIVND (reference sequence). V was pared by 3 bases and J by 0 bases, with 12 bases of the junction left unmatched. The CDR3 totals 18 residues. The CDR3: CASSIKTTWDSSTDTQYF. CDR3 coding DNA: TGTGCCAGTAGTATTAAAACAACCTGGGACAGTAGCACAGATACGCAGTATTTT.

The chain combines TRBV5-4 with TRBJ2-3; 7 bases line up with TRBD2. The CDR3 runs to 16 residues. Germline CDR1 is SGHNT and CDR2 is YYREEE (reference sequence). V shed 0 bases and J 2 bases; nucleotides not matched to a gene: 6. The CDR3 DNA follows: TGTGCCAGCAGCTTGGGCCTAGCGGATTTCACAGATACGCAGTATTTT. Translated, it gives CASSLGLADFTDTQYF. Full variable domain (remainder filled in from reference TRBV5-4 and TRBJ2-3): ETGVTQSPTHLIKTRGQQVTLRCSSQSGHNTVSWYQQALGQGPQFIFQYYREEENGRGNFPPRFSGLQFPNYSSELNVNALELDDSALYLCASSLGLADFTDTQYFGPGTRLTVL.

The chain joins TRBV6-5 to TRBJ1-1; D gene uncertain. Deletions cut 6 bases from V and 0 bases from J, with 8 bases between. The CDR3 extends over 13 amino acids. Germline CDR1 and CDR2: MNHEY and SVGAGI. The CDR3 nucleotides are TGTGCCAGCAGGGGGATCGTGAACACTGAAGCTTTCTTT. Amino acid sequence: CASRGIVNTEAFF.

CDR3 nucleotide sequence: TGTGCCAGCAGTTTGGCCCTCTATGGCTACACCTTC. It translates to CASSLALYGYTF. The V gene is TRBV28, the J gene TRBJ1-2, with D uncertain. Germline CDR1 MDHEN, CDR2 SYDVKM. The CDR3 is 12 amino acids. Trimming took off 3 bases at V and 4 bases at J, with 6 bases between the two ends.

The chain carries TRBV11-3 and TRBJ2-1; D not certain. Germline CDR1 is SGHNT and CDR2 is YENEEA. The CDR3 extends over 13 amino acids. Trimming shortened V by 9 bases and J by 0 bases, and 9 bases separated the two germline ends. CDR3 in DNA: TGTGCCAGTTCCTGGAGCTCCTACAATGAGCAGTTCTTC. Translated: CASSWSSYNEQFF.

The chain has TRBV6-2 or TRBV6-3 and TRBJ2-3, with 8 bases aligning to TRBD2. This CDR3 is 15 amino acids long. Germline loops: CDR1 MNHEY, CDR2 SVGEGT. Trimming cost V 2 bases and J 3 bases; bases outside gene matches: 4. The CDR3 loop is CASSYGAGATDTQYF. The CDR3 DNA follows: TGTGCCAGCAGTTACGGAGCGGGAGCTACAGATACGCAGTATTTT.

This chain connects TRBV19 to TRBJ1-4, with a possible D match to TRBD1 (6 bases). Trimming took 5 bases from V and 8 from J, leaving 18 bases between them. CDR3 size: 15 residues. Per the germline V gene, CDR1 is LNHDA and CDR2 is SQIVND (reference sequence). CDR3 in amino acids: CASSLQGGTGEKLFF. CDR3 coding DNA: TGTGCCAGTAGTTTACAGGGTGGAACGGGCGAAAAACTGTTTTTT.

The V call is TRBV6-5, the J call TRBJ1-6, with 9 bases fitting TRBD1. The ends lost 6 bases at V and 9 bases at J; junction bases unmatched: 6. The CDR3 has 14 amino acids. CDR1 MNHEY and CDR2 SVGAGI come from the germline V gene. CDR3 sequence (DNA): TGTGCCAGCAGATTACGGGACAGGGTTTCACCCCTCCACTTT. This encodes CASRLRDRVSPLHF.

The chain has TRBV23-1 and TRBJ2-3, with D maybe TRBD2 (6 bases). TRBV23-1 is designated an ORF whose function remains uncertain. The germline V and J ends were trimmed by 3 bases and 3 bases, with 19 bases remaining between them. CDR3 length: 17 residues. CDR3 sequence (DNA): TGCGCCAGCAGTCACACCCCACGGGAGCTCCGGACAGATACGCAGTATTTT. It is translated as CASSHTPRELRTDTQYF.

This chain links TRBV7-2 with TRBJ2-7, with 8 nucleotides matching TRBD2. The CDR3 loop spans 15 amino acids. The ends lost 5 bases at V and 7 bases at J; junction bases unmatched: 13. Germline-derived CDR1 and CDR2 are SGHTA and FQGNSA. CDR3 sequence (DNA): TGTGCCAGCAGCCCTGCCTTCGCGGGAGGTGGAGAGCAGTACTTC. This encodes CASSPAFAGGGEQYF.

The CDR3 DNA reads as TGTGCCAGCAGCGACGGGACTAGCGGCCGGAATGAGCAGTTCTTC. This encodes CASSDGTSGRNEQFF. The chain carries TRBV9 and TRBJ2-1, with 11 bases aligning to TRBD2. V was pared by 3 bases and J by 7 bases, with 6 bases of the junction left unmatched. Per germline, CDR1 SGDLS and CDR2 YYNGEE. The CDR3 sequence is 15 residues long.